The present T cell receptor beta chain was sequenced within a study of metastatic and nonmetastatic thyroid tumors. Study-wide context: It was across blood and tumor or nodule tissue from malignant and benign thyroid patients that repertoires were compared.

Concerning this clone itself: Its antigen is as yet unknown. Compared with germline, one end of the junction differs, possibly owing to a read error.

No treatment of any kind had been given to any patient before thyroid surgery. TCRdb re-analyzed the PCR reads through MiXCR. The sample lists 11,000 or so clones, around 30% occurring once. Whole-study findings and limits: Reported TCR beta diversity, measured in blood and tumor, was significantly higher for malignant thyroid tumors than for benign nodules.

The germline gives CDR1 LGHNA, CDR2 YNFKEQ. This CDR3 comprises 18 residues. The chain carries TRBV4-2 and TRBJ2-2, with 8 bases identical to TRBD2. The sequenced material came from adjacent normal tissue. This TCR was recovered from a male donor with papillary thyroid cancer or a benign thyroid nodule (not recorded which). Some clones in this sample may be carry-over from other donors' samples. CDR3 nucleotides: TGTGCCGGCAGCCCGGGTCGTACTAGCGGCTTTGTCACCGGGGAGCTGTTTTTT. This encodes CAGSPGRTSGFVTGELFF.